The 2 T cell receptor beta chains listed next were all sequenced from one sample in a study of tumor-infiltrating lymphocytes in primary liver carcinoma. Synthesis of TCR beta cDNA was carried out from around 500 ng total RNA with a constant-region primer. Nested multiplex PCR, run for three rounds with slightly modified ARM-PCR, yielded TCR beta libraries. TRBV1-TRBV30 forward primers paired with a C-beta reverse primer drove the first two PCR rounds, about 10 cycles each. Each CDR3 protein is one row after TCRdb ran MiXCR on the multiplex PCR reads. The sample holds some 110,000 distinct CDR3 sequences, 82% seen once. From roughly 20-30 mg of unsorted bulk tissue, DNA and RNA were co-extracted together. The sample was liver tumor tissue from sampling region 3. As to subset: tumor region T3, left-lateral pole. All receptors derive from a man in his forties with primary liver carcinoma and hepatitis B virus infection.

The CDR3 loop is CASSYNPNLSNQPQYF. CDR3 DNA: TGTGCCAGCAGTTATAACCCCAATTTATCAAATCAGCCCCAGTATTTT. The chain joins TRBV28 to TRBJ1-5; D is undetermined. The J call may be wrong; the DNA end is better matched by TRBJ2-3. This CDR3 has 16 amino acids. Germline V gene sequence: CDR1 MDHEN, CDR2 SYDVKM.

Worth noting for this clonotype: The conserved phenylalanine or tryptophan is not found at the CDR3 terminus, so this likely reflects a read error. The J gene is TRBJ1-1, the V gene TRBV29-1, with 7 bases lining up with TRBD1. This CDR3 comprises 15 residues. Losses at the gene ends were 5 bases for V and 0 bases for J; bases not matched to a gene: 9. From germline, CDR1 is SQVTM and CDR2 ANQGSEA. CDR3 residues: CSVSGGWAMNTEAFH. The CDR3 DNA reads as TGCAGCGTTTCAGGGGGGTGGGCCATGAACACTGAAGCTTTCCAT.